This section outlines one T cell receptor (beta chain) sequence together with its context. As yet, its antigen is unknown. The record originates from a study of blood T cells in healthy people across ages. Each donor was a healthy Caucasian individual from Russia, aged 6 to 90. A sample-barcoded 5' primer and a J-beta primer mix were used in a second PCR of roughly 7 to 11 cycles. Using its own MiXCR run on the 5' RACE reads, TCRdb lists one record per CDR3 protein. This table has some 780,000 distinct CDR3 sequences, about 61% appearing once. The CDR3 length is 19 residues. Losses at the gene ends were 0 bases for V and 2 bases for J; bases not matched to a gene: 6. Germline V lookup: CDR1 SGDLS, CDR2 YYNGEE. Notes on the study in general: Fewer expanded clones and more diversity marked long-lived versus aged donors. PBMCs went unsorted, and a conclusive naive versus antigen-experienced comparison was therefore prevented. Age advanced and TCR beta diversity per million T cells fell, roughly linearly.

This chain uses TRBV9 with TRBJ2-6, with 12 bases aligning to TRBD1. The specimen was blood. The TCR was taken from a man in his forties or fifties in good health. CDR3 nucleotides: TGTGCCAGCAGCGTAGGAGGGGACAGGGGGCTTCCTGGGGCCAACGTCCTGACTTTC. As protein: CASSVGGDRGLPGANVLTF.